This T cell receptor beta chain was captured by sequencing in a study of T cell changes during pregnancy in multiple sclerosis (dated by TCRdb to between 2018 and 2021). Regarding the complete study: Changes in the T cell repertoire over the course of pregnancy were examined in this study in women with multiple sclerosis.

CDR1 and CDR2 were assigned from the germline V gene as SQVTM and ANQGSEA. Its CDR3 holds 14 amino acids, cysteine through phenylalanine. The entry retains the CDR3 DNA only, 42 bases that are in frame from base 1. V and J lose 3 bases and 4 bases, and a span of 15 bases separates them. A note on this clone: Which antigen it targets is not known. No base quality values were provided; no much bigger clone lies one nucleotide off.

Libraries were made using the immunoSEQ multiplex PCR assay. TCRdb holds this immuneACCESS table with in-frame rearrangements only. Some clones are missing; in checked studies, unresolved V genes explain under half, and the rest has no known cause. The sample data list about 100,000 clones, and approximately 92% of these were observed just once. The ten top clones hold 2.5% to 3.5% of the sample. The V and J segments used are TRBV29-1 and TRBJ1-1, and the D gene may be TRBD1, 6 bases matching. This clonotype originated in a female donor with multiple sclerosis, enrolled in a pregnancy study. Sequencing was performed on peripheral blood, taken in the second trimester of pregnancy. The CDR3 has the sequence CSVEGGRERTEAFF. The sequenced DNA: TGCAGCGTTGAGGGGGGGCGCGAGCGCACTGAAGCTTTCTTT.